The clone carrying this T cell receptor beta chain was counted at least ten times. The antigen remains unidentified. This entry belongs to a study of metastatic and nonmetastatic thyroid tumors. Study summary: Repertoires from blood and tumor or nodule tissue of malignant and benign thyroid patients were compared. Findings of the study overall: Malignant thyroid tumors reportedly exceeded benign nodules significantly in TCR beta diversity, with the difference appearing in blood and tumor.

The germline V gene encodes CDR1 MNHEY and CDR2 SVGEGT. This CDR3 has 12 amino acids. The ends were cut back, 2 bases at V and 8 bases at J, with 7 bases in the middle. None of the patients had undergone any treatment ahead of thyroid surgery. As processed by the authors: The study's classifier, a distant-metastasis tool for papillary thyroid cancer, was built using CDR3 differences across clinicopathological groups. From the PCR reads, TCRdb re-called clones with MiXCR. These V and J calls derive from TCRdb rather than the authors' analysis. There are under 8,500 clones in the sample; roughly 28% occur only once, and roughly 17% lies in the top ten.

The chain links TRBV6-2 or TRBV6-3 to TRBJ1-3; D gene ambiguous. Sequenced: adjacent normal tissue. The origin of this receptor is a female donor with papillary thyroid cancer or a benign thyroid nodule (not recorded which). Some clones in this sample may be carry-over from other donors' samples. CDR3 protein: CASSYTGDTIYF. In nucleotides, the CDR3 is TGTGCCAGCAGTTACACCGGGGACACCATATATTTT.